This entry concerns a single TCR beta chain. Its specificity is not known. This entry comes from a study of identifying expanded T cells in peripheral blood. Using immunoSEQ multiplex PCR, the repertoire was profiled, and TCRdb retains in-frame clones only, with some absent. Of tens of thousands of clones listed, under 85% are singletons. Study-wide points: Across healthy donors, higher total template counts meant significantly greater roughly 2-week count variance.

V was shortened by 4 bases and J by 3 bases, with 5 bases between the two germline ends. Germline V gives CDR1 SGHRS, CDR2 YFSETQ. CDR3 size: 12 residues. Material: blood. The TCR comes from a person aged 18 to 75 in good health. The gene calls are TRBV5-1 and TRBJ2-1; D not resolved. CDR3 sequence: CASSGNYNEQFF. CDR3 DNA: TGCGCCAGCAGCGGGAACTACAATGAGCAGTTCTTC. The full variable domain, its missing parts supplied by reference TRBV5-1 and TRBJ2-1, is KAGVTQTPRYLIKTRGQQVTLSCSPISGHRSVSWYQQTPGQGLQFLFEYFSETQRNKGNFPGRFSGRQFSNSRSEMNVSTLELGDSALYLCASSGNYNEQFFGPGTRLTVL.